This passage covers 17 T cell receptor beta chains from one sample sequenced in a study of neoadjuvant anti-PD-1 for oral cavity cancer. Only in-frame clones appear in the TCRdb table, and some are missing; sequencing was by immunoSEQ multiplex PCR. The sample contains more than 15,000 clones, about 70% of which appear only once. The sample here was PBMCs, taken before nivolumab (anti-PD-1) treatment. All receptors come from a person aged 35-80 years with oral cavity squamous cell carcinoma.

In DNA form, the CDR3 reads TGCGCCAGCAGCTTGGAAGGCAGCTACGAGCAGTACTTC. It specifies CASSLEGSYEQYF. This chain connects TRBV5-1 to TRBJ2-7; no clear D gene. The germline gives CDR1 SGHRS, CDR2 YFSETQ. V lost 0 bases and J lost 3, with 7 bases in between. This CDR3 has 13 amino acids.

The DNA for the CDR3 is TGTGCCAGCAGTGCTAGATCAGGGTCGAACACTGAAGCTTTCTTT. It codes for CASSARSGSNTEAFF. The rearrangement uses TRBV6-5 and TRBJ1-1, with TRBD1 as a possible D gene (5 bases). The CDR3 contains 15 residues. Trimming left V 5 bases short and J 1 base short, with 14 bases between. The germline V gene has CDR1 MNHEY and CDR2 SVGAGI.

The chain couples TRBV7-9 to TRBJ2-6, with D unclear. Germline V gene data show CDR1 as SEHNR and CDR2 as FQNEAQ (reference sequence). Trimming pared 5 bases from V and 0 bases from J, leaving 2 bases between. The CDR3 totals 13 residues. The CDR3 sequence: CASSDSGANVLTF. DNA for the CDR3: TGTGCCAGCAGCGACTCTGGGGCCAACGTCCTGACTTTC.

The rearrangement uses TRBV6-5 and TRBJ1-5, with D perhaps matching TRBD1 (6 bases). V lost 5 bases and J lost 7, with 18 bases in between. The CDR3 covers 15 residues. CDR1 and CDR2 from the germline V gene are MNHEY and SVGAGI. CDR3 amino acids: CASSATFGGGQPQHF. In DNA form, the CDR3 reads TGTGCCAGCAGTGCCACATTCGGGGGCGGACAGCCCCAGCATTTT.

This chain connects TRBV11-3 to TRBJ2-3, with TRBD2 matching 9 bases. Germline CDR1 reads SGHNT; CDR2 reads YENEEA. Germline trimming cut 4 bases from V and 5 bases from J; bases unmatched to any gene: 16. CDR3 length: 18 amino acids. The CDR3 is CASSSRSGVAGAGDTQYF. CDR3 in DNA: TGTGCCAGCAGCTCGCGATCAGGAGTAGCGGGAGCGGGAGATACGCAGTATTTT.

This chain joins TRBV2 and TRBJ1-4, with TRBD1 matching 8 bases. The trim removed 6 bases at V and 0 bases at J, leaving 9 bases unmatched. CDR1 and CDR2 from the germline V gene are SNHLY and FYNNEI. The length of the CDR3 is 17 residues. CDR3 loop: CASRAGQGAATNEKLFF. Here the CDR3 DNA reads TGTGCCAGCAGGGCGGGGCAGGGGGCTGCAACTAATGAAAAACTGTTTTTT.

The rearrangement joins TRBV28 to TRBJ1-2, with 10 positions matching TRBD1. Germline V gene data show CDR1 as MDHEN and CDR2 as SYDVKM. The trim removed 0 bases at V and 8 bases at J, leaving 9 bases unmatched. This CDR3 comprises 16 residues. CDR3 DNA: TGTGCCAGCAGTTTATGGGGACAGGGGTGGTCTGGGGGCTACACCTTC. Protein: CASSLWGQGWSGGYTF.

This clone appeared a few times. The chain links TRBV7-9 to TRBJ2-7; 7 positions match TRBD1. The CDR3 spans 13 residues. J lost 2 bases, V lost 5 bases, and 3 bases had no gene match. Germline assignment: CDR1 SEHNR and CDR2 FQNEAQ (reference sequence). The CDR3 loop reads CASSPDRTYEQYF. CDR3 nucleotides: TGTGCCAGCAGCCCGGACAGGACCTACGAGCAGTACTTC.

This sequence joins TRBV6-4 and TRBJ1-2, with D unresolved. The CDR3 is 14 residues long. CDR1 MRHNA and CDR2 SNTAGT come from the germline V gene. The ends were cut back, 5 bases at V and 4 bases at J, with 14 bases in the middle. In DNA form, the CDR3 reads TGTGCCAGCAGTCCTTCAGACGGTAGCTATGGCTACACCTTC. Encoded protein: CASSPSDGSYGYTF.

The J gene is TRBJ2-7, the V gene TRBV9, with TRBD2 identical over 7 bases. The J segment lost 3 bases and the V segment lost 3 bases, leaving 3 bases of the junction unmatched. Germline V CDR1 and CDR2: SGDLS, YYNGEE. The CDR3 loop spans 13 amino acids. CDR3 sequence reads: CASSEGLNYEQYF. In nucleotides, the CDR3 is TGTGCCAGCAGCGAGGGACTAAACTACGAGCAGTACTTC.

This chain uses TRBV9 with TRBJ2-2; D call uncertain. V was trimmed by 3 bases and J by 7 bases, leaving 7 bases between them. The CDR3 is 12 amino acids. Germline V lookup: CDR1 SGDLS, CDR2 YYNGEE. The CDR3 here is CASSGRGGELFF. Written as DNA, the CDR3 is TGTGCCAGCAGCGGGAGAGGCGGGGAGCTGTTTTTT.

This clone was found a few times. J is TRBJ1-1 and V is TRBV19, with D perhaps TRBD1 (5 bases). CDR3 length: 15 residues. The V end was cut by 8 bases, the J end by 4 bases, with 20 bases between. The germline CDR1 and CDR2 sequences are LNHDA and SQIVND (reference sequence). CDR3 in DNA: TGTGCCAGTTCCTCAGGGTGGGAGGGCGTCACTGAAGCTTTCTTT. Translation gives CASSSGWEGVTEAFF.

The chain employs TRBV6-5 and TRBJ1-5; no clear D gene. The CDR3 spans 13 residues. Germline CDR1 MNHEY, CDR2 SVGAGI. V lost 2 bases and J lost 5, with 7 bases in between. In DNA form, the CDR3 reads TGTGCCAGCAGTTACCTACCCGATCAGCCCCAGCATTTT. Translating it yields CASSYLPDQPQHF.

The chain combines TRBV9 with TRBJ2-2; D ambiguous. This CDR3 comprises 13 residues. CDR1 is SGDLS, CDR2 YYNGEE, per germline. With 3 bases removed from V and 6 bases from J, the gap between germline ends came to 9 bases. CDR3 in amino acids: CASSEPQSGELFF. The CDR3 bases are TGTGCCAGCAGCGAGCCCCAGTCCGGGGAGCTGTTTTTT.

V gene TRBV7-8 combines with J gene TRBJ2-7; 7 bases match TRBD1. Trimming at V came to 5 bases and at J to 12 bases, leaving 7 bases not matched to a gene. This CDR3 is built from 11 residues. Germline assignment: CDR1 SGHVS and CDR2 FQNEAQ. For the CDR3, the DNA is TGTGCCAGCAGCCAAGACAGGGAAGTGTACTTC. Encoded protein: CASSQDREVYF.

This clone has a handful of counts. The rearrangement links TRBV27 to TRBJ2-3; D is undetermined. The CDR3 extends over 13 amino acids. CDR1 is MNHEY, CDR2 SMNVEV, per germline (reference sequence). The germline V and J ends were trimmed by 0 bases and 1 base, with 2 bases remaining between them. CDR3 in amino acids: CASSLSGTDTQYF. The CDR3 DNA follows: TGTGCCAGCAGTTTATCGGGCACAGATACGCAGTATTTT.

This sequence joins TRBV7-9 and TRBJ1-1, with TRBD1 matching 10 bases. Germline trimming cut 1 base from V and 7 bases from J; bases unmatched to any gene: 9. Germline V lookup: CDR1 SEHNR, CDR2 FQNEAQ (reference sequence). The CDR3 totals 16 residues. This CDR3 reads CASSLVGTGDFGEAFF. CDR3 sequence (DNA): TGTGCCAGCAGCTTAGTCGGGACAGGGGATTTCGGTGAAGCTTTCTTT.